This TCR beta chain was captured by sequencing in a study of blood T cells in healthy people across ages. At least 5 micrograms of total RNA were extracted per sample. Primed by a sample-barcoded 5' primer and a J-beta primer mix, a second PCR proceeded for 7 to 11 cycles. With 12 random nucleotides, a template-switch adaptor tagged each individual cDNA molecule. Sequencing recovered at least 3 million CDR3-containing paired-end reads from each sample. Via MiXCR, TCRdb re-called the 5' RACE reads, giving one row per CDR3 protein. The sample comprises more than 1,400,000 distinct CDR3 sequences, around 39% of which are singletons, and approximately 7.9% rests with the top ten. This CDR3 is 20 amino acids long. The V gene's germline CDR1 is MNHNS and CDR2 SASEGT. V lost 1 base and J lost 0; bases outside the gene matches: 14.

The TCR comes from a woman aged 18-30 years in good health. Source material: blood. The V call is TRBV6-1, the J call TRBJ1-5, with 8 bases lining up with TRBD1. Written as DNA, the CDR3 is TGTGCCAGCAGTGAAGACGCACAGGGGGAAGCCTTTTATAGCAATCAGCCCCAGCATTTT. Protein sequence: CASSEDAQGEAFYSNQPQHF.